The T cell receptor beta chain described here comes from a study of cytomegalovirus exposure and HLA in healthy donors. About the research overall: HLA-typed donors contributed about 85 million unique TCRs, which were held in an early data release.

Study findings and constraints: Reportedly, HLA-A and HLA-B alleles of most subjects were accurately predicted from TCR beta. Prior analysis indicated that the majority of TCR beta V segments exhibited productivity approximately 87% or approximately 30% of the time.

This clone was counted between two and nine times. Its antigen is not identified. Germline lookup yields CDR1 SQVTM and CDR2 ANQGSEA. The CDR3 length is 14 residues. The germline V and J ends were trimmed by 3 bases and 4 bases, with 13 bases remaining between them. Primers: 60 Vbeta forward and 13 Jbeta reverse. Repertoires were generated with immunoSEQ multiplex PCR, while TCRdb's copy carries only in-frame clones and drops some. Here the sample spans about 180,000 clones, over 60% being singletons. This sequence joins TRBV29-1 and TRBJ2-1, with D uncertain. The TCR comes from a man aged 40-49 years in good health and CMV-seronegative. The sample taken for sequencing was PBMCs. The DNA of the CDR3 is TGCAGCGTTGAGGCAGGTAAAACGTACAATGAGCAGTTCTTC. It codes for CSVEAGKTYNEQFF.